What follows is one T cell receptor beta chain and its context. These data originate in a study of control samples from healthy donors and cancer patients. The method was immunoSEQ multiplex PCR; TCRdb's version includes in-frame clones alone and lacks a portion of them. The profile shows 130,000 or so clones, 94% of them singletons. Sequencing was done on a sample of blood. This clonotype was obtained from a man in his forties or fifties in good health.

The CDR3 DNA is TGTGCCAGCAGCGTAGTGGGGGGAAACGCAGATACGCAGTATTTT. It specifies CASSVVGGNADTQYF. The chain employs TRBV9 and TRBJ2-3; possible D gene TRBD2, 6 bases. V was pared by 0 bases and J by 4 bases, with 12 bases between. The germline gives CDR1 SGDLS, CDR2 YYNGEE. The CDR3 has 15 residues.